Sequencing of this T cell receptor beta chain was carried out in a study of blood T cell repertoires in COVID-19. In the original workflow: Amplification with reference gene primers provided the estimates of nucleated cell counts. This table comes from immunoSEQ multiplex PCR, and its TCRdb copy is limited to in-frame clones, with some not included. From that table come the V and J calls and clone size; the DNA was used to work out D and trimming. The sample shows 180,000 or so clones, approximately 83% of them seen only once. The CDR3 is made up of 15 amino acids. CDR1 is MDHEN, CDR2 SYDVKM, per germline. The V and J ends lost 6 bases and 9 bases respectively, with 21 bases between them.

The V call is TRBV28, the J call TRBJ2-1; tentatively, D is TRBD2 (6 bases). Sequenced: peripheral blood. This sequence originates from a man between 60 and 70 years old with acute or convalescent COVID-19. The CDR3 loop is CASSEGGGPTSEQFF. CDR3 coding DNA: TGTGCCAGCAGCGAGGGTGGAGGGCCGACGAGTGAGCAGTTCTTC.